Each of the 27 T cell receptor beta chains below was sequenced from the same sample in a study of T-cell memory formation after mild COVID-19. TCRdb ran MiXCR on the 5' RACE reads and lists one entry per CDR3 protein. Among roughly 200,000 distinct CDR3 sequences listed, about 16% were seen once. Sequencing input: PBMCs or a T cell subset sorted from them (not recorded which). The receptor source for this set is an adult woman who had mild COVID-19 (a few samples of this study predate the infection). Cell type and time point are not known.

This clonotype was seen ten or more times. This chain uses TRBV7-2 with TRBJ2-1; 11 bases are a match to TRBD2. The CDR3 length is 16 residues. The germline V gene encodes CDR1 SGHTA and CDR2 FQGNSA. V shed 0 bases and J 7 bases; nucleotides not matched to a gene: 5. CDR3 region: CASSLAATSGKNEQFF. CDR3 coding DNA: TGTGCCAGCAGCTTAGCAGCGACTAGCGGGAAGAATGAGCAGTTCTTC. The whole variable domain, remainder taken from reference TRBV7-2 and TRBJ2-1, is GAGVSQSPSNKVTEKGKDVELRCDPISGHTALYWYRQSLGQGLEFLIYFQGNSAPDKSGLPSDRFSAERTGGSVSTLTIQRTQQEDSAVYLCASSLAATSGKNEQFFGPGTRLTVL.

A few counts support this clonotype. V usage is TRBV6-6 and J usage is TRBJ2-7; D is possibly TRBD1 or TRBD2 (5 bases each). The CDR3 loop spans 13 amino acids. V lost 5 bases and J 2 bases, leaving 10 bases between the germline ends. Germline CDR1 reads MNHNY; CDR2 reads SVGAGI (reference sequence). The CDR3 region has the DNA TGTGCCAGCAGTGGGGACGGCACCTACGAGCAGTACTTC. Protein sequence: CASSGDGTYEQYF.

This clonotype was picked up a small number of times. The chain couples TRBV5-1 to TRBJ2-2, with a tentative D call TRBD1 (6 bases). Germline CDR1 SGHRS, CDR2 YFSETQ. CDR3 length: 15 amino acids. V was trimmed by 3 bases and J by 1 base, leaving 10 bases between them. The CDR3, as DNA: TGCGCCAGCAGCTCCGACAGGTTGAACACCGGGGAGCTGTTTTTT. It translates to CASSSDRLNTGELFF.

This clonotype was detected only a few times. The chain has TRBV7-2 and TRBJ2-7, with D perhaps matching TRBD1 (6 bases). Deletions cut 3 bases from V and 2 bases from J, with 8 bases between. Germline-derived CDR1 and CDR2 are SGHTA and FQGNSA. The CDR3 is 13 residues long. CDR3 amino acids: CASSLPGAYEQYF. The CDR3 DNA is TGTGCCAGCAGCTTGCCAGGGGCCTACGAGCAGTACTTC.

This clonotype was seen a handful of times. This chain links TRBV18 with TRBJ1-5; 11 nucleotides align to TRBD1. Losses at the gene ends were 2 bases for V and 4 bases for J; bases not matched to a gene: 1. The germline V gene encodes CDR1 KGHSH and CDR2 LQKENI. This CDR3 region has 15 residues. Here the CDR3 DNA reads TGTGCCAGCTCACCAGGACAGGGGGCGAATCAGCCCCAGCATTTT. Encoded protein: CASSPGQGANQPQHF.

This chain connects TRBV2 to TRBJ2-3; 8 bases fit TRBD2. Germline V CDR1 and CDR2: SNHLY, FYNNEI. The length of the CDR3 is 13 residues. J gave up 5 bases and V 7 bases, and 5 bases lay outside the gene matches. The CDR3, as DNA: TGTGCCAGCACCGGGGGGGCCAGAGATACGCAGTATTTT. This encodes CASTGGARDTQYF.

This clonotype was seen more than once but under ten times. The chain joins TRBV5-1 to TRBJ1-1, with unresolved D. The CDR3 contains 14 residues. V shed 0 bases and J shed 4 bases, with 10 bases lying between them. The germline CDR1 and CDR2 sequences are SGHRS and YFSETQ. CDR3 bases: TGCGCCAGCAGCTTGGGGGCGGGTAGCACTGAAGCTTTCTTT. Translation: CASSLGAGSTEAFF.

This clonotype was seen at least ten times. This sequence joins TRBV29-1 and TRBJ2-7; maybe TRBD2 (6 bases). The V end was cut by 5 bases, the J end by 3 bases, with 23 bases between. Germline values: CDR1 SQVTM, CDR2 ANQGSEA. This CDR3 region has 16 residues. CDR3 nucleotide sequence: TGCAGCGTTTTGGGACTCCTGTTACCCCCTATCTACGAGCAGTACTTC. Translation: CSVLGLLLPPIYEQYF.

This clonotype came up a few times. This sequence joins TRBV15 and TRBJ2-7; a weak D match, TRBD1 (5 bases). The CDR3 totals 14 residues. The V and J ends lost 0 bases and 5 bases respectively, with 11 bases between them. Germline-derived CDR1 and CDR2 are LNHNV and YYDKDF (reference sequence). CDR3 DNA sequence: TGTGCCACCAGCAGAGATTCCAGGGTGAACGAGCAGTACTTC. Its translation: CATSRDSRVNEQYF.

The chain joins TRBV5-1 to TRBJ2-3; 10 nucleotides agree with TRBD2. V shed 0 bases and J 2 bases; nucleotides not matched to a gene: 9. CDR3 length: 18 amino acids. Per germline, CDR1 SGHRS and CDR2 YFSETQ. The DNA for the CDR3 is TGCGCCAGCAGCTTGGGGCTAGCGGGGGTCACCTTCACAGATACGCAGTATTTT. Amino acids: CASSLGLAGVTFTDTQYF.

The chain uses TRBV5-6 and TRBJ1-2; weak D call: TRBD1 (6 bases). The CDR3 loop spans 13 amino acids. Germline V gives CDR1 SGHDT, CDR2 YYEEEE. Trimming took off 4 bases at V and 6 bases at J, with 13 bases between the two ends. The CDR3 here is CASSRGRTDGYTF. The CDR3 region has the DNA TGTGCCAGCAGCCGGGGGAGGACAGATGGCTACACCTTC.

The rearrangement links TRBV7-9 to TRBJ2-3; TRBD2 matches at 12 bases. Germline assignment: CDR1 SEHNR and CDR2 FQNEAQ (reference sequence). The CDR3 spans 17 residues. V lost 3 bases to trimming and J lost 0 bases; unmatched junction nucleotides: 4. CDR3 protein: CASSFRGTSGSTDTQYF. The DNA of the CDR3 is TGTGCCAGCAGCTTCCGAGGGACTAGCGGGAGCACAGATACGCAGTATTTT. Using reference TRBV7-9 and TRBJ2-3 for the parts outside the CDR3, the full variable domain is DTGVSQNPRHKITKRGQNVTFRCDPISEHNRLYWYRQTLGQGPEFLTYFQNEAQLEKSRLLSDRFSAERPKGSFSTLEIQRTEQGDSAMYLCASSFRGTSGSTDTQYFGPGTRLTVL.

The V call is TRBV27, the J call TRBJ1-1; a possible D gene is TRBD1 (6 bases). Per germline, CDR1 MNHEY and CDR2 SMNVEV (reference sequence). This CDR3 is 15 amino acids long. The ends were cut back, 2 bases at V and 1 base at J, with 11 bases in the middle. The CDR3 reads CASSLQGTGNTEAFF. For the CDR3, the DNA is TGTGCCAGCAGTTTACAGGGGACGGGGAACACTGAAGCTTTCTTT.

This clonotype was detected only a few times. DNA of the CDR3: TGTGCCAGCAGTGTGGCAGGGGCCACTGAAGCTTTCTTT. It codes for CASSVAGATEAFF. The genes are TRBV25-1 and TRBJ1-1; the D gene is possibly TRBD1 (6 bases). V lost 4 bases, J lost 4 bases, and 10 bases lay in between. Germline V gives CDR1 MGHDK, CDR2 SYGVNS. This CDR3 contains 13 residues. Together with reference TRBV25-1 and TRBJ1-1, the CDR3 gives the full variable domain: EADIYQTPRYLVIGTGKKITLECSQTMGHDKMYWYQQDPGMELHLIHYSYGVNSTEKGDLSSESTVSRIRTEHFPLTLESARPSHTSQYLCASSVAGATEAFFGQGTRLTVV.

This clonotype has a handful of counts. The chain employs TRBV5-6 and TRBJ2-2; perhaps D is TRBD1 or TRBD2 (7 bases each). Germline CDR1 is SGHDT and CDR2 is YYEEEE. This CDR3 has 17 residues. V was trimmed by 4 bases and J by 1 base, leaving 17 bases between them. CDR3 region: CASSQGGRMRNTGELFF. The CDR3 DNA sequence: TGTGCCAGCAGCCAGGGGGGGAGAATGAGGAACACCGGGGAGCTGTTTTTT.

This chain connects TRBV7-9 to TRBJ1-1; D not certain. V dropped 5 bases and J dropped 3 bases, with 19 bases sitting between them. The CDR3 spans 16 residues. The germline CDR1 and CDR2 sequences are SEHNR and FQNEAQ (reference sequence). CDR3 in amino acids: CASSPERSTWYTEAFF. The CDR3 DNA reads as TGTGCCAGCAGCCCAGAAAGGTCGACATGGTACACTGAAGCTTTCTTT.

The chain uses TRBV5-1 and TRBJ1-2; 7 nucleotides match TRBD1. Trimming removed 6 bases from V and 0 bases from J; junction bases left unmatched: 5. The CDR3 is 14 amino acids. Germline assignment: CDR1 SGHRS and CDR2 YFSETQ. The CDR3 DNA sequence: TGCGCCAGCAAAACAGGGGAAGCTAACTATGGCTACACCTTC. This translates into CASKTGEANYGYTF. The variable domain in full, with the rest retrieved from reference TRBV5-1 and TRBJ1-2, is KAGVTQTPRYLIKTRGQQVTLSCSPISGHRSVSWYQQTPGQGLQFLFEYFSETQRNKGNFPGRFSGRQFSNSRSEMNVSTLELGDSALYLCASKTGEANYGYTFGSGTRLTVV.

The chain employs TRBV9 and TRBJ1-2, with 9 bases fitting TRBD1. Trimming removed 2 bases from V and 4 bases from J; junction bases left unmatched: 3. From germline, CDR1 is SGDLS and CDR2 YYNGEE. The CDR3 length is 14 residues. The CDR3 nucleotides are TGTGCCAGCAGCGTGGACAGGGGACCCTATGGCTACACCTTC. Amino acids: CASSVDRGPYGYTF.

This clonotype was counted only a few times. V gene TRBV5-5 combines with J gene TRBJ1-2, with D maybe TRBD1 (6 bases). V gave up 5 bases and J gave up 8 bases, with 25 bases separating them. The CDR3 is 16 residues long. Looked up from germline, CDR1 is SGHKS and CDR2 is YYEKEE (reference sequence). CDR3 sequence reads: CASRRDTGTKFEGYTF. The CDR3 DNA reads TGTGCCAGCAGGCGGGACACGGGCACGAAGTTTGAGGGCTACACCTTC.

This clonotype has a handful of counts. The chain carries TRBV20-1 and TRBJ2-1; 8 bases fit TRBD2. The germline CDR1 and CDR2 sequences are DFQATT and SNEGSKA (reference sequence). There are 13 residues in the CDR3. CDR3 in amino acids: CVPLRGAENEQFF. In DNA form, the CDR3 reads TGCGTCCCGTTGCGGGGGGCGGAAAATGAGCAGTTCTTC.

The chain recombines TRBV11-2 with TRBJ2-1; D unclear. Germline V CDR1 and CDR2: SGHAT, FQNNGV. The V and J ends lost 2 bases and 5 bases respectively, with 7 bases between them. This CDR3 spans 13 amino acids. Here the CDR3 DNA reads TGTGCCAGCAGCTTATCGGTCGACAATGAGCAGTTCTTC. It translates to CASSLSVDNEQFF.

This clonotype turned up a few times. The chain is built from TRBV7-3 and TRBJ2-6; D not resolved. The germline CDR1 and CDR2 sequences are SGHTA and FQGTGA. Trimming stripped 0 bases from V and 0 bases from J, with 6 bases between. The CDR3 is made up of 16 amino acids. CDR3 coding DNA: TGTGCCAGCAGCTTAACCCCCAGCTCTGGGGCCAACGTCCTGACTTTC. It is translated as CASSLTPSSGANVLTF.

The chain joins TRBV11-3 to TRBJ2-3; possibly TRBD2 for D (5 bases). CDR1 and CDR2 from the germline V gene are SGHNT and YENEEA. The CDR3 spans 16 residues. With 4 bases removed from V and 1 base from J, the gap between germline ends came to 15 bases. The CDR3 spells CASSSERILRTDTQYF. The CDR3 coding sequence is TGTGCCAGCAGCTCCGAGCGGATTCTTCGCACAGATACGCAGTATTTT.

This clonotype turned up a few times. This chain connects TRBV5-1 to TRBJ2-3, with TRBD2 identical over 7 bases. J was trimmed by 3 bases and V by 9 bases; bases with no gene match: 13. Looked up from germline, CDR1 is SGHRS and CDR2 is YFSETQ. CDR3 length: 15 residues. This chain's CDR3 is CATKRSGVITDTQYF. For the CDR3, the DNA is TGCGCCACCAAAAGGAGCGGGGTCATAACAGATACGCAGTATTTT.

The CDR3 here is CASSLKGAPGEQFF. DNA of the CDR3: TGTGCCAGCAGCCTTAAGGGGGCCCCCGGGGAGCAGTTCTTC. The rearrangement uses TRBV3-1 and TRBJ2-1, with 7 bases lining up with TRBD1. The junction had 10 bases not matched to a gene; V was cut back by 4 bases and J by 10 bases. Germline V CDR1 and CDR2: LGHDT, YNNKEL (reference sequence). The CDR3 runs to 14 residues.

The chain couples TRBV12-3 or TRBV12-4 to TRBJ2-3; D is unresolved. V gave up 5 bases and J gave up 2 bases, with 8 bases separating them. The CDR3 length is 13 residues. The DNA for the CDR3 is TGTGCCAGCAGTGAAGCTTACACAGATACGCAGTATTTT. It yields the protein CASSEAYTDTQYF.

This clonotype has ten or more counts. The chain combines TRBV7-2 with TRBJ2-3; tentative D call: TRBD2 (7 bases). CDR1 and CDR2 from the germline V gene are SGHTA and FQGNSA. With 5 bases removed from V and 3 bases from J, the gap between germline ends came to 24 bases. The CDR3 contains 18 residues. CDR3 bases: TGTGCCAGCAGCCCCTTCCCCCGGTCGGGGGGCAGAACAGATACGCAGTATTTT. Encoded protein: CASSPFPRSGGRTDTQYF.